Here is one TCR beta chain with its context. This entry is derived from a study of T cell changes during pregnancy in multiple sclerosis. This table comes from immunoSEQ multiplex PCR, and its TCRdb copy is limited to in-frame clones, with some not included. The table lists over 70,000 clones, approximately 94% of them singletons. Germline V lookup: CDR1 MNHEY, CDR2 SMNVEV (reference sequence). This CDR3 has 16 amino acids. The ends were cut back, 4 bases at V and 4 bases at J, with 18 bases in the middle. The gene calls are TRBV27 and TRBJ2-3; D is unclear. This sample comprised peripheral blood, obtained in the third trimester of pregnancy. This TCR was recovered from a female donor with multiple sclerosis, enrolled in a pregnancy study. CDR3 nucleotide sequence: TGTGCCAGCAGTTCATACTCTACCGCCTTTTCAGATACGCAGTATTTT. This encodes CASSSYSTAFSDTQYF.